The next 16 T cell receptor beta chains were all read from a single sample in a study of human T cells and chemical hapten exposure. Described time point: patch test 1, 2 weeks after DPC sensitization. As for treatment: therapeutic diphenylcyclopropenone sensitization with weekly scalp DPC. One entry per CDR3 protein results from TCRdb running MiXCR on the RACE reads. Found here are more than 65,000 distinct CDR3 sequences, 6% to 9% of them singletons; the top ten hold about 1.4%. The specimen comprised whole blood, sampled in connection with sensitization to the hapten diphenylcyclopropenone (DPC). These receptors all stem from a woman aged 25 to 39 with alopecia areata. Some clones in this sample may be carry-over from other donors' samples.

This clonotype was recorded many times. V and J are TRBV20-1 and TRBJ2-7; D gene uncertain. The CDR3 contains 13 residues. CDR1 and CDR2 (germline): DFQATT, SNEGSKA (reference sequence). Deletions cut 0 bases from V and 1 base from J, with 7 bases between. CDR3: CSARDTLSYEQYF. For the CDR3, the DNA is TGCAGTGCTAGAGATACCCTATCCTACGAGCAGTACTTC.

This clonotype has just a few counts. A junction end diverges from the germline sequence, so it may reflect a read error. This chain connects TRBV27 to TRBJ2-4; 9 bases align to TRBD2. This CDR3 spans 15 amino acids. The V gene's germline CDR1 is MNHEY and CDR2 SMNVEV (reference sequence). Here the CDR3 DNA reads TGTCCCAGCAGTCCCTACCATAGCGGGGGTAACATTCAGTACTTC. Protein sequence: CPSSPYHSGGNIQYF.

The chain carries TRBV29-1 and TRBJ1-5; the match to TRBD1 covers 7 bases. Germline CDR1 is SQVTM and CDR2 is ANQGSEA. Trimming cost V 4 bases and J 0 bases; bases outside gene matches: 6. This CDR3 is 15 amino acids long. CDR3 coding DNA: TGCAGCGTTGCCCCCGGGACAGATAGCAATCAGCCCCAGCATTTT. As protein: CSVAPGTDSNQPQHF.

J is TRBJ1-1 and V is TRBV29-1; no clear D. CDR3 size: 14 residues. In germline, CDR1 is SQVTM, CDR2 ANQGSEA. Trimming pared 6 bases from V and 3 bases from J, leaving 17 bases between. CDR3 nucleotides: TGCAGCGTCCGAAAATCGGGATTTCACACTGAAGCTTTCTTT. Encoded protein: CSVRKSGFHTEAFF.

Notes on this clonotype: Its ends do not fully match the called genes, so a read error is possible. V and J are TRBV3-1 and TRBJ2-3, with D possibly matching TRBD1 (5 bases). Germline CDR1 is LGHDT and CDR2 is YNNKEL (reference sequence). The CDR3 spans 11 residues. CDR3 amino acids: CASSQTDTRYF. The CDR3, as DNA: TGTGCCAGCAGCCAGACAGATACGCGGTATTTT.

CDR3 amino acids: CASSQIKTGVDYGYTF. In DNA form, the CDR3 reads TGTGCCAGCAGCCAGATTAAGACAGGGGTAGACTATGGCTACACCTTC. V is TRBV3-1 and J is TRBJ1-2; the match to TRBD1 covers 8 bases. Germline assignment: CDR1 LGHDT and CDR2 YNNKEL (reference sequence). J lost 3 bases, V lost 3 bases, and 9 bases had no gene match. This CDR3 contains 16 residues. The complete variable domain, with remaining parts taken from reference TRBV3-1 and TRBJ1-2, reads DTAVSQTPKYLVTQMGNDKSIKCEQNLGHDTMYWYKQDSKKFLKIMFSYNNKELIINETVPNRFSPKSPDKAHLNLHINSLELGDSAVYFCASSQIKTGVDYGYTFGSGTRLTVV.

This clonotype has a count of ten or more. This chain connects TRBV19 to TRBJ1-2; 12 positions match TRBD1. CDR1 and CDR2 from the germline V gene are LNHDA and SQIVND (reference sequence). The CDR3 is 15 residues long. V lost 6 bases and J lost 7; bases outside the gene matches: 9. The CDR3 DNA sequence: TGTGCCAGTAGAAACCCGGGGACAGGGGGCCGTGGCTACACCTTC. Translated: CASRNPGTGGRGYTF.

The CDR3 region has the DNA TGTGCCTGGAACGGGGACAGGGTGAGCTCTGGAAACACCATATATTTT. It yields the protein CAWNGDRVSSGNTIYF. V usage is TRBV30 and J usage is TRBJ1-3, with TRBD1 identical over 9 bases. Germline V gene data show CDR1 as GTSNPN and CDR2 as SVGIG (reference sequence). V lost 4 bases and J lost 0; bases outside the gene matches: 7. This CDR3 has 16 residues.

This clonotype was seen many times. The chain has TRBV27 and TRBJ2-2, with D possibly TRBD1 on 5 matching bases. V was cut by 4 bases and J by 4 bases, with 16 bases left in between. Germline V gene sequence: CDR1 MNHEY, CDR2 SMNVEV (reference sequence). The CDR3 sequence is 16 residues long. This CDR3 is CASSYYQRQFTGELFF. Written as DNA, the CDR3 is TGTGCCAGCAGTTACTATCAGAGACAGTTCACCGGGGAGCTGTTTTTT.

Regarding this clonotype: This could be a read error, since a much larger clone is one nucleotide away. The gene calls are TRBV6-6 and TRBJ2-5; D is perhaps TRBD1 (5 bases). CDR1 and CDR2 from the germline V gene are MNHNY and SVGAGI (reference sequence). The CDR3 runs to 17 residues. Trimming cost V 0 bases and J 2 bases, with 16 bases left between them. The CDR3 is CASSYSLGPGWQETQYF. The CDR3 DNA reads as TGTGCCAGCAGTTACTCGTTGGGGCCCGGCTGGCAAGAGACCCAGTACTTC.

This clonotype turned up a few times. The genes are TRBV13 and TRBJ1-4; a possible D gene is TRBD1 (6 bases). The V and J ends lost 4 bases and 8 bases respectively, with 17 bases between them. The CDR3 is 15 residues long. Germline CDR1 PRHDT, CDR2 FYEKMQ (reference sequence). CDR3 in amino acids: CASSSQQGRGEKLFF. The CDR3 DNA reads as TGTGCCAGCAGCTCTCAACAGGGACGGGGGGAAAAACTGTTTTTT.

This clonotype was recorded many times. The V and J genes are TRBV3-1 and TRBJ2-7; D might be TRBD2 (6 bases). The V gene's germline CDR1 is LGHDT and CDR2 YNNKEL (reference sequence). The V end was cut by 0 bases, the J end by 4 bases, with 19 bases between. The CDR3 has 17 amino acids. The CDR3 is CASSQEMIRGNVYEQYF. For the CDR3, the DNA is TGTGCCAGCAGCCAAGAAATGATCCGGGGGAACGTTTACGAGCAGTACTTC.

CDR3 loop: CSARDAAGGRKTQYF. The CDR3 DNA sequence: TGCAGTGCTAGAGATGCAGCGGGGGGGCGAAAGACCCAGTACTTC. The chain is built from TRBV20-1 and TRBJ2-5; 10 bases match TRBD2. Germline CDR1 is DFQATT and CDR2 is SNEGSKA (reference sequence). CDR3 length equals 15 residues. V lost 0 bases and J lost 6; bases outside the gene matches: 7.

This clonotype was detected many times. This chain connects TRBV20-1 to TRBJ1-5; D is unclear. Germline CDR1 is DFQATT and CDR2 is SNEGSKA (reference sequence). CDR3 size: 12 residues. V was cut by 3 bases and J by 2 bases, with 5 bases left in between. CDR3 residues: CSARDGNQPQHF. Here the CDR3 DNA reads TGCAGTGCTAGGGACGGCAATCAGCCCCAGCATTTT.

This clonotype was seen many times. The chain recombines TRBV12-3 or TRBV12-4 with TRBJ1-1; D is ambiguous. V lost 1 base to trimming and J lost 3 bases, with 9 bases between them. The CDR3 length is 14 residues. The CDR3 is CASSLGAGYTEAFF. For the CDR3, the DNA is TGTGCCAGCAGTTTAGGGGCGGGATACACTGAAGCTTTCTTT.

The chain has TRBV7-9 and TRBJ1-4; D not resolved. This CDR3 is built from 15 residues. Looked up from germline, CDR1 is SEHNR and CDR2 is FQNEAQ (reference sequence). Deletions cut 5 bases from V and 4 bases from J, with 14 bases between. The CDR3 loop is CASSKWTSVNEKLFF. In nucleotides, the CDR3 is TGTGCCAGCAGCAAATGGACGAGTGTTAATGAAAAACTGTTTTTT.